This T cell receptor beta chain is from a study of CD8 T cells in ankylosing spondylitis. Findings and caveats of the study: A number of the motif variants had already been described in reactive arthritis synovial fluid and blood. Peripheral blood held disease-linked clones only at relatively low frequency, and these were CD8+. Blood from ankylosing spondylitis patients appeared to carry a characteristic roughly eight-variant TCR beta motif. There was reportedly significant enrichment of clones that were disease-linked in matched ankylosing spondylitis synovial fluid.

TCRdb reprocessed the 5' RACE reads via MiXCR and lists one record per CDR3 protein. Among some 400,000 distinct CDR3 sequences listed, 20% to 25% were seen once. The CDR3 sequence is 19 residues long. Trimming at V came to 6 bases and at J to 2 bases, leaving 16 bases not matched to a gene. The germline CDR1 and CDR2 sequences are SGHAT and FQNNGV. This clonotype was found a few times. Antigen unknown. Sequencing was done on a sample of blood, either unsorted or a sorted T cell fraction (not recorded which). The V and J genes are TRBV11-2 and TRBJ2-2, with TRBD2 identical over 9 bases. The sequence was obtained from a male donor with ankylosing spondylitis. In nucleotides, the CDR3 is TGTGCCAGCAGAGAGAGAGCCCATAGCGGGAGTTTCAACACCGGGGAGCTGTTTTTT. The encoded protein is CASRERAHSGSFNTGELFF.